Following are 2 T cell receptor beta chains from one sample sequenced in a study of identical twins. In TCRdb, the 5' RACE reads were re-called with MiXCR into one record per CDR3 protein. The table records about 660,000 distinct CDR3 sequences, around 8.3% of them present only once. The sample was also reused in another study, on yellow fever vaccine responses in identical twins.

Material: PBMCs. The receptor set was obtained from a woman aged 18-29 years in good health.

This chain uses TRBV28 with TRBJ1-1; D unresolved. CDR3 length: 15 residues. The V gene's germline CDR1 is MDHEN and CDR2 SYDVKM. V lost 2 bases and J lost 7, with 17 bases in between. CDR3 DNA: TGTGCCAGCAGTTTACCCCGCGGGGTGGGGTTTGAAGCTTTCTTT. This translates into CASSLPRGVGFEAFF.

A few counts support this clonotype. The chain has TRBV5-1 and TRBJ2-2; 7 bases line up with TRBD1. Germline CDR1 and CDR2: SGHRS and YFSETQ. The CDR3 runs to 19 residues. The ends lost 4 bases at V and 0 bases at J; junction bases unmatched: 15. The CDR3 bases are TGCGCCAGCAGCCTCCTGCCGGGACAGTTTACGACGAACACCGGGGAGCTGTTTTTT. This codes for CASSLLPGQFTTNTGELFF.